This TCR beta chain appears in the sequencing data of a study of OX40 agonist ivuxolimab in advanced cancers. Findings and limits, study-wide: Both blood CD4+ and CD8+ T cells showed clonal growth by week 6 at 0.1 to 3.0 mg/kg.

With respect to this clone: The antigen is not known.

Looked up from germline, CDR1 is SGHRS and CDR2 is YFSETQ. V shed 1 base and J shed 5 bases, with 13 bases lying between them. CDR3 size: 14 residues. Using immunoSEQ multiplex PCR, the repertoire was profiled, and TCRdb retains in-frame clones only, with some absent. This table holds some 81,000 clones, 65% to 90% found once. The TCR originated in an adult with an advanced solid tumor such as melanoma, head and neck, liver or kidney cancer. The sample consisted of CD4+ or CD8+ T cells sorted from blood, taken in a trial of the OX40 agonist ivuxolimab. The chain employs TRBV5-1 and TRBJ2-7; D is uncertain. Written as DNA, the CDR3 is TGCGCCAGCAGCTTGAATAGAATTCCGAACGAGCAGTACTTC. Its protein product is CASSLNRIPNEQYF.